One and the same sample provided the 10 T cell receptor beta chains below, sequenced in a study of Graves' ophthalmopathy and Graves' hyperthyroidism. Researchers took RNA transcripts and amplified TCR beta CDR3 regions from them. Scientists carried out first-round RT-PCR using HTBI primers and then a second-round multiplex PCR. MiXCR, run by TCRdb on the multiplex PCR reads, gives a single entry per CDR3 protein. The sample holds roughly 300,000 distinct CDR3 sequences; 15% to 20% are singletons and the top ten take about 12%. The sequenced sample was peripheral blood. These receptors originate from an adult man with Graves' ophthalmopathy.

V gene TRBV6-1 combines with J gene TRBJ2-7; TRBD2 matches at 9 bases. This CDR3 spans 14 amino acids. Germline CDR1 reads MNHNS; CDR2 reads SASEGT. The trim removed 6 bases at V and 6 bases at J, leaving 9 bases unmatched. CDR3 loop: CASSDSGRMFEQYF. In nucleotides, the CDR3 is TGTGCCAGCAGCGACAGCGGGAGGATGTTCGAGCAGTACTTC.

Ten or more counts support this clonotype. The gene calls are TRBV7-9 and TRBJ2-5; possible D gene TRBD2, 5 bases. Germline lookup yields CDR1 SEHNR and CDR2 FQNEAQ (reference sequence). Trimming removed 0 bases from V and 7 bases from J, with 12 bases in between. The CDR3 runs to 14 residues. DNA of the CDR3: TGTGCCAGCAGCTTAGCGGGAGAACGGGGGACCCAGTACTTC. Its translation: CASSLAGERGTQYF. The full variable domain, its missing parts supplied by reference TRBV7-9 and TRBJ2-5, is DTGVSQNPRHKITKRGQNVTFRCDPISEHNRLYWYRQTLGQGPEFLTYFQNEAQLEKSRLLSDRFSAERPKGSFSTLEIQRTEQGDSAMYLCASSLAGERGTQYFGPGTRLLVL.

This clonotype was seen many times. The chain uses TRBV11-1 and TRBJ2-3; D is ambiguous. From germline, CDR1 is SGHAT and CDR2 FQDESV (reference sequence). V lost 3 bases and J lost 1, with 11 bases in between. The CDR3 consists of 15 residues. CDR3 region: CASSFLGGGTDTQYF. The CDR3 DNA follows: TGTGCCAGCAGCTTTCTGGGTGGGGGCACAGATACGCAGTATTTT.

The chain carries TRBV6-1 and TRBJ2-5; possibly TRBD1 for D (7 bases). The germline CDR1 and CDR2 sequences are MNHNS and SASEGT. CDR3 length: 14 residues. V was shortened by 6 bases and J by 5 bases, with 16 bases between the two germline ends. CDR3 protein: CASSPRGDRETQYF. CDR3 DNA sequence: TGTGCCAGCAGCCCCAGGGGGGATAGGGAGACCCAGTACTTC.

This sequence joins TRBV6-4 and TRBJ2-5, with TRBD1 as a possible D gene (6 bases). Between the trimmed V and J ends, which lost 6 bases and 3 bases, there was a span of 14 bases. Germline CDR1 and CDR2: MRHNA and SNTAGT. CDR3 length: 14 amino acids. CDR3 bases: TGTGCCAGCAGCCCTGAGACAGGAAAAGAGACCCAGTACTTC. The encoded protein is CASSPETGKETQYF.

The table lists this clonotype with many counts. The rearrangement uses TRBV5-1 and TRBJ2-7, with D hard to call. The CDR3 runs 17 residues. Germline V gene lookup returns CDR1 SGHRS and CDR2 YFSETQ. With 0 bases removed from V and 0 bases from J, the gap between germline ends came to 16 bases. The CDR3 nucleotides read TGCGCCAGCAGCTTGGAGCTCCGGACGCTGAGCTCCTACGAGCAGTACTTC. It codes for CASSLELRTLSSYEQYF. The variable domain in full, completed from reference TRBV5-1 and TRBJ2-7, reads KAGVTQTPRYLIKTRGQQVTLSCSPISGHRSVSWYQQTPGQGLQFLFEYFSETQRNKGNFPGRFSGRQFSNSRSEMNVSTLELGDSALYLCASSLELRTLSSYEQYFGPGTRLTVT.

This clonotype was detected many times. The chain is built from TRBV30 and TRBJ1-1; weak D call: TRBD1 (6 bases). The germline V gene encodes CDR1 GTSNPN and CDR2 SVGIG (reference sequence). Trimming removed 2 bases from V and 7 bases from J, with 8 bases in between. The CDR3 runs to 11 residues. CDR3 protein: CAWSTGFEAFF. The CDR3 coding sequence is TGTGCCTGGAGTACAGGGTTTGAAGCTTTCTTT.

This clonotype was seen at least ten times. The chain uses TRBV12-3 or TRBV12-4 and TRBJ2-5; D unresolved. The CDR3 runs 11 residues. Trimming shortened V by 10 bases and J by 1 base, and 7 bases separated the two germline ends. The CDR3 DNA reads TGTGCCACCCGCGCCCAAGAGACCCAGTACTTC. It codes for CATRAQETQYF.

There are a few counts of this clonotype. The rearrangement uses TRBV27 and TRBJ2-7, with 7 bases fitting TRBD1. Germline lookup yields CDR1 MNHEY and CDR2 SMNVEV (reference sequence). The CDR3 length is 13 residues. Germline trimming cut 3 bases from V and 5 bases from J; bases unmatched to any gene: 4. The CDR3 DNA follows: TGTGCCAGCAGTTTCACAGGGGTACACGAGCAGTACTTC. Translated: CASSFTGVHEQYF.

This clonotype showed up many times. V usage is TRBV19 and J usage is TRBJ1-5; D is uncertain. Trimming removed 3 bases from V and 1 base from J, with 10 bases in between. The length of the CDR3 is 15 residues. Germline-derived CDR1 and CDR2 are LNHDA and SQIVND (reference sequence). This CDR3 is CASSIVADSNQPQHF. The CDR3 coding sequence is TGTGCCAGTAGTATCGTAGCAGACAGCAATCAGCCCCAGCATTTT. The entire variable domain, with the rest obtained from reference TRBV19 and TRBJ1-5, is as follows: DGGITQSPKYLFRKEGQNVTLSCEQNLNHDAMYWYRQDPGQGLRLIYYSQIVNDFQKGDIAEGYSVSREKKESFPLTVTSAQKNPTAFYLCASSIVADSNQPQHFGDGTRLSIL.